The 31 T cell receptor beta chains listed next were all sequenced from one sample in a study of cytomegalovirus exposure and HLA in healthy donors. With 60 Vbeta and 13 Jbeta primers, the PCR was carried out. Sequencing used immunoSEQ multiplex PCR; TCRdb keeps in-frame clones, though not all of them. The sample shows 150,000 to 200,000 clones, approximately 70% of them seen only once. What was sequenced was PBMCs. Receptors originate from a woman aged 40 to 49 in good health and CMV-seropositive.

The rearrangement joins TRBV5-4 to TRBJ2-1; the match to TRBD1 covers 7 bases. The germline gives CDR1 SGHNT, CDR2 YYREEE (reference sequence). This CDR3 has 14 amino acids. V shed 3 bases, J shed 1 base, and the junction held 1 base outside the gene matches. CDR3 in DNA: TGTGCCAGCAGCTCACAGGGGTCCTACAATGAGCAGTTCTTC. It yields the protein CASSSQGSYNEQFF.

The chain recombines TRBV9 with TRBJ2-7; 8 nucleotides agree with TRBD1. Germline V gene sequence: CDR1 SGDLS, CDR2 YYNGEE. CDR3 length: 15 residues. Unmatched junction bases numbered 2, after V lost 0 bases and J lost 0 bases. The CDR3 coding sequence is TGTGCCAGCAGCGTAGGGACAGGGAGCTCCTACGAGCAGTACTTC. Protein: CASSVGTGSSYEQYF.

There are a few counts of this clone. Within the sample, other DNA sequences also encode this same CDR3. The chain joins TRBV18 to TRBJ2-5; 7 nucleotides agree with TRBD2. This CDR3 contains 14 residues. The V segment lost 3 bases and the J segment 4 bases; nucleotides outside the gene matches: 5. CDR1 is KGHSH, CDR2 LQKENI, per germline. This CDR3 is CASSPTGGRETQYF. Here the CDR3 DNA reads TGTGCCAGCTCACCGACGGGGGGTCGAGAGACCCAGTACTTC.

The genes are TRBV9 and TRBJ2-6; a weak D match, TRBD1 (5 bases). Germline CDR1 and CDR2: SGDLS and YYNGEE. The length of the CDR3 is 18 residues. Trimming took 0 bases from V and 1 from J, leaving 14 bases between them. CDR3 protein: CASSVESGAGSGANVLTF. The CDR3 DNA reads TGTGCCAGCAGCGTAGAATCAGGAGCAGGGTCTGGGGCCAACGTCCTGACTTTC.

Turning to this clone: The final CDR3 position lacks the conserved phenylalanine or tryptophan, pointing to a likely read error. This chain connects TRBV28 to TRBJ2-7; D is perhaps TRBD2 (6 bases). V gave up 8 bases and J gave up 6 bases, with 20 bases separating them. CDR3 length: 14 residues. Germline values: CDR1 MDHEN, CDR2 SYDVKM. The CDR3 DNA reads as TGTGCCAGCCACACGCGGGGCCTCCTTGGCGAGCAGTACTCC. Residues: CASHTRGLLGEQYS.

The chain is built from TRBV19 and TRBJ1-5; D is unclear. The CDR3 length is 13 residues. V was pared by 5 bases and J by 6 bases, with 11 bases between. The germline CDR1 and CDR2 sequences are LNHDA and SQIVND (reference sequence). The CDR3 nucleotides read TGTGCCAGTAGTCCGACTTCGGTTCAGCCCCAGCATTTT. Protein product: CASSPTSVQPQHF.

The chain uses TRBV18 and TRBJ2-4; the match to TRBD2 covers 9 bases. CDR3 length equals 15 residues. Germline CDR1 reads KGHSH; CDR2 reads LQKENI. V shed 2 bases, J shed 6 bases, and the junction held 5 bases outside the gene matches. CDR3 amino acids: CASSPELAGGNIQYF. CDR3 coding DNA: TGTGCCAGCTCACCAGAACTAGCGGGTGGAAACATTCAGTACTTC.

The chain has TRBV10-1 and TRBJ1-6; possibly TRBD1 for D (6 bases). CDR1 and CDR2 (germline): WNHNN, SYGVQD (reference sequence). V lost 5 bases and J lost 6, with 14 bases in between. This CDR3 is 15 amino acids long. The DNA of the CDR3 is TGCGCCAGCAGTATATCAACAGGGCCTAATTCACCCCTCCACTTT. Amino acids: CASSISTGPNSPLHF.

This chain connects TRBV28 to TRBJ1-1, with D maybe TRBD1 (5 bases). This CDR3 spans 12 amino acids. Germline V gene data show CDR1 as MDHEN and CDR2 as SYDVKM. Trimming removed 2 bases from V and 7 bases from J, with 8 bases in between. This chain's CDR3 is CASSLGGSEAFF. CDR3 coding DNA: TGTGCCAGCAGTTTAGGGGGGAGTGAAGCTTTCTTT.

The chain combines TRBV15 with TRBJ1-5; 11 bases agree with TRBD1. Germline CDR1 reads LNHNV; CDR2 reads YYDKDF (reference sequence). V lost 9 bases to trimming and J lost 6 bases; unmatched junction nucleotides: 10. The CDR3 sequence is 15 residues long. The CDR3 DNA reads as TGTGCCACACAACTCGGACAGGGGGCTAGTCAGCCCCAGCATTTT. This translates into CATQLGQGASQPQHF.

The chain has TRBV7-3 and TRBJ2-3; D is uncertain. The CDR3 runs 14 residues. V lost 5 bases and J lost 2, with 11 bases in between. Germline values: CDR1 SGHTA, CDR2 FQGTGA. The CDR3, as DNA: TGTGCCAGCAGCCCCGAGGTCCTCACAGATACGCAGTATTTT. Its protein is CASSPEVLTDTQYF.

There are a few counts of this clone. V is TRBV2 and J is TRBJ1-1; D remains ambiguous. Trimming removed 3 bases at V and 3 bases at J, with 11 bases between. Germline-derived CDR1 and CDR2 are SNHLY and FYNNEI. The CDR3 spans 14 residues. The chain's CDR3 is CASSDKRWDTEAFF. DNA of the CDR3: TGTGCCAGCAGTGATAAGAGGTGGGACACTGAAGCTTTCTTT.

The chain employs TRBV4-1 and TRBJ2-7, with TRBD1 matching over 10 bases. Per germline, CDR1 MGHRA and CDR2 YSYEKL. The CDR3 has 15 residues. Losses at the gene ends were 1 base for V and 6 bases for J; bases not matched to a gene: 6. The CDR3 DNA reads TGCGCCAGCAGCCAAGGGGGGACAGGGGAAGTCGAGCAGTACTTC. As protein: CASSQGGTGEVEQYF.

The chain recombines TRBV27 with TRBJ1-2, with D possibly matching TRBD1 (6 bases). The CDR3 spans 13 residues. V lost 10 bases and J 2 bases, leaving 14 bases between the germline ends. Germline assignment: CDR1 MNHEY and CDR2 SMNVEV (reference sequence). CDR3 sequence reads: CATKPQGNYGYTF. Written as DNA, the CDR3 is TGTGCCACCAAACCCCAGGGGAACTATGGCTACACCTTC.

The genes are TRBV5-1 and TRBJ1-4; D is possibly TRBD1 (6 bases). This CDR3 has 16 amino acids. Germline V gives CDR1 SGHRS, CDR2 YFSETQ. The V and J ends lost 0 bases and 0 bases respectively, with 9 bases between them. CDR3 coding DNA: TGCGCCAGCAGCTTGGTTGGGACATCAACTAATGAAAAACTGTTTTTT. This codes for CASSLVGTSTNEKLFF.

This sequence joins TRBV7-9 and TRBJ2-7; possibly TRBD2 for D (5 bases). The CDR3 covers 15 residues. Germline CDR1 SEHNR, CDR2 FQNEAQ (reference sequence). With 1 base removed from V and 2 bases from J, the gap between germline ends came to 12 bases. CDR3 region: CASSLVGEPTYEQYF. The CDR3 bases are TGTGCCAGCAGCTTAGTCGGGGAGCCGACCTACGAGCAGTACTTC.

The CDR3 here is CATRKGPWDEQYF. CDR3 nucleotides: TGTGCCACCAGAAAGGGGCCGTGGGACGAGCAGTACTTC. This rearrangement joins TRBV6-6 to TRBJ2-7; a possible D gene is TRBD1 (5 bases). The ends were cut back, 10 bases at V and 5 bases at J, with 18 bases in the middle. This CDR3 contains 13 residues. From germline, CDR1 is MNHNY and CDR2 SVGAGI (reference sequence).

The CDR3 DNA follows: TGTGCCACCAAAGTGGGGCCATCCGGCACTGAAGCTTTCTTT. This gives the protein CATKVGPSGTEAFF. This chain uses TRBV28 with TRBJ1-1, with D perhaps matching TRBD1 (5 bases). This CDR3 is built from 14 residues. Trimming shortened V by 10 bases and J by 4 bases, and 19 bases separated the two germline ends. Germline CDR1 is MDHEN and CDR2 is SYDVKM.

This chain links TRBV19 with TRBJ1-1; D not certain. V lost 5 bases, J lost 4 bases, and 17 bases lay in between. Germline CDR1 reads LNHDA; CDR2 reads SQIVND (reference sequence). CDR3 size: 15 residues. Here the CDR3 DNA reads TGTGCCAGTAGTCGGGGTTGGGTCCTTGGCACTGAAGCTTTCTTT. Translated, it gives CASSRGWVLGTEAFF.

This rearrangement joins TRBV4-1 to TRBJ2-3, with D maybe TRBD1 (5 bases). Trimming left V 1 base short and J 1 base short, with 12 bases between. The CDR3 is 16 residues long. The germline CDR1 and CDR2 sequences are MGHRA and YSYEKL. The CDR3 bases are TGCGCCAGCAGCCAAGCGACCCAGGGTCGCACAGATACGCAGTATTTT. This gives the protein CASSQATQGRTDTQYF.

A few counts support this clone. This rearrangement joins TRBV5-1 to TRBJ1-2, with 7 positions matching TRBD1. V was clipped by 3 bases and J by 4 bases; unmatched bases: 6. The CDR3 sequence is 14 residues long. Germline CDR1 reads SGHRS; CDR2 reads YFSETQ. The CDR3 coding sequence is TGCGCCAGCAGCTCTCAGGACAGGCTCTATGGCTACACCTTC. It is translated as CASSSQDRLYGYTF.

This rearrangement joins TRBV27 to TRBJ2-3, with a possible D match to TRBD2 (6 bases). Germline V gene data show CDR1 as MNHEY and CDR2 as SMNVEV (reference sequence). The CDR3 runs 16 residues. V was clipped by 1 base and J by 2 bases, with 13 bases between them. CDR3: CASSLLAGWDTDTQYF. CDR3 in DNA: TGTGCCAGCAGTTTATTGGCGGGGTGGGACACAGATACGCAGTATTTT.

In this sample, this clone turned up a few times. The chain uses TRBV28 and TRBJ2-6; 10 positions match TRBD1. From germline, CDR1 is MDHEN and CDR2 SYDVKM. Germline trimming cut 4 bases from V and 1 base from J; bases unmatched to any gene: 4. CDR3 length: 17 amino acids. The CDR3 loop is CASSSPGQGSGANVLTF. As DNA, the CDR3 is TGTGCCAGCAGTTCTCCGGGACAGGGGTCTGGGGCCAACGTCCTGACTTTC.

The rearrangement joins TRBV4-3 to TRBJ2-5, with 9 bases lining up with TRBD2. The CDR3 sequence is 15 residues long. V lost 4 bases to trimming and J lost 3 bases; unmatched junction nucleotides: 6. The germline V gene encodes CDR1 LGHNA and CDR2 YSLEER. The DNA of the CDR3 is TGCGCCAGCAGCCCCAGCGGGGGGCCCAAAGAGACCCAGTACTTC. Translating it yields CASSPSGGPKETQYF.

The V and J genes are TRBV4-2 and TRBJ2-7, with D perhaps matching TRBD2 (5 bases). V lost 0 bases, J lost 2 bases, and 11 bases lay in between. This CDR3 is 15 amino acids long. Per germline, CDR1 LGHNA and CDR2 YNFKEQ. The CDR3 reads CASSQDPEVPYEQYF. CDR3 nucleotide sequence: TGTGCCAGCAGCCAAGATCCGGAGGTTCCCTACGAGCAGTACTTC.

The chain couples TRBV20-1 to TRBJ1-1, with D possibly matching TRBD1 (6 bases). Germline loops: CDR1 DFQATT, CDR2 SNEGSKA (reference sequence). The CDR3 extends over 10 amino acids. Trimming took 6 bases from V and 5 from J, leaving 7 bases between them. The CDR3 reads CSAQGTEAFF. The CDR3 DNA is TGCAGTGCCCAGGGGACTGAAGCTTTCTTT.

The chain employs TRBV28 and TRBJ1-2; D remains unclear. CDR1 and CDR2 (germline): MDHEN, SYDVKM. V shed 1 base and J shed 4 bases, with 10 bases lying between them. The CDR3 consists of 14 residues. The CDR3 spells CASSLSVGGYGYTF. The CDR3 DNA reads as TGTGCCAGCAGTTTATCGGTCGGAGGCTATGGCTACACCTTC.

The chain joins TRBV7-2 to TRBJ2-1; 8 bases map to TRBD2. There are 11 residues in the CDR3. The V gene end was trimmed by 5 bases and the J gene end by 13 bases; junction bases not matched to a gene: 4. Germline V gene data show CDR1 as SGHTA and CDR2 as FQGNSA. Here the CDR3 reads CASSTGLDQFF. The CDR3 nucleotides read TGTGCCAGCAGCACGGGACTAGATCAGTTCTTC.

V gene TRBV9 combines with J gene TRBJ2-3, with 8 bases matching TRBD2. The CDR3 covers 15 residues. V lost 4 bases to trimming and J lost 6 bases; unmatched junction nucleotides: 10. Germline V gene lookup returns CDR1 SGDLS and CDR2 YYNGEE. CDR3 sequence reads: CASSPGGPGADTQYF. Written as DNA, the CDR3 is TGTGCCAGCAGCCCGGGAGGGCCGGGGGCGGATACGCAGTATTTT.

Comments on this clone: A read error may account for a junction end that differs from germline. This chain uses TRBV29-1 with TRBJ1-5; D remains ambiguous. The CDR3 extends over 15 amino acids. CDR1 and CDR2 (germline): SQVTM, ANQGSEA. Here the CDR3 reads CSVAPDEASNQPQNF. CDR3 nucleotides: TGCAGCGTTGCTCCCGACGAGGCGAGCAATCAGCCCCAGAATTTT.

V is TRBV5-1 and J is TRBJ2-5; perhaps TRBD2 as D (6 bases). The CDR3 loop spans 15 amino acids. Germline CDR1 reads SGHRS; CDR2 reads YFSETQ. Trimming removed 0 bases from V and 4 bases from J, with 13 bases in between. CDR3 nucleotide sequence: TGCGCCAGCAGCTTGGCCCCAGGACTATTAGAGACCCAGTACTTC. It codes for CASSLAPGLLETQYF. Full variable domain (missing parts from reference TRBV5-1 and TRBJ2-5): KAGVTQTPRYLIKTRGQQVTLSCSPISGHRSVSWYQQTPGQGLQFLFEYFSETQRNKGNFPGRFSGRQFSNSRSEMNVSTLELGDSALYLCASSLAPGLLETQYFGPGTRLLVL.